A selection of T cell receptor beta chains follows, all from one sample in a study of T cells in Graves' hyperthyroidism and ophthalmopathy. Each CDR3 protein gets one entry after TCRdb re-called the multiplex PCR reads with MiXCR. The sample includes roughly 570,000 distinct CDR3 sequences, under 60% of them seen just once. Sequenced input: peripheral blood or thyroid tissue (not recorded which). These receptors were taken from an adult woman with Graves' disease, either hyperthyroidism or ophthalmopathy (not recorded which). Both conserved end residues are part of each CDR3. Fields, in order: D gene, V gene, J gene, clone size, CDR3 DNA, CDR3 protein. D genes are given only for firm matches. Clone size appears in some rows only: once, few, many, or a class for an expanded clone.

TRBD2	TRBV7-9	TRBJ2-5	many	TGTGCCAGCAGCTTCGGTCTGGGGGGGGAGACCCAGTACTTC	CASSFGLGGETQYF
TRBD1	TRBV4-1	TRBJ2-7	many	TGCGCCAGCAGCCAAGGAGGAGGAACAGGGGGCGAGCAGTACTTC	CASSQGGGTGGEQYF
.	TRBV11-1	TRBJ2-7	.	TGTGCCAGCAGCCTCTTTGTGGGATCCTACGAGCAGTACTTC	CASSLFVGSYEQYF
TRBD1	TRBV2	TRBJ1-2	many	TGTGCCAGCAAAGGACAGGGTAACTATGGCTACACCTTC	CASKGQGNYGYTF
TRBD1	TRBV7-8	TRBJ1-4	many	TGTGCCAGCAGAAAAAGGGGACAGGGTTACGAAAAACTGTTTTTT	CASRKRGQGYEKLFF
.	TRBV11-2	TRBJ1-6	many	TGTGCCAGCAGCTTACTGGAGCCCAATTCACCCCTCCACTTT	CASSLLEPNSPLHF
.	TRBV6-6	TRBJ2-7	.	TGTGCCAGCAGTTACTCGTATGGGGAGGACAGGTCCTACGAGCAGTACTTC	CASSYSYGEDRSYEQYF
TRBD2	TRBV20-1	TRBJ2-2	many	TGCAGTGCTAGACCTAGCGGGAACACCGGGGAGCTGTTTTTT	CSARPSGNTGELFF
.	TRBV7-2	TRBJ1-1	.	TGTGCCAGCAGCGGCGTGGGGGCTTTGGCTTTCTTT	CASSGVGALAFF
.	TRBV7-9	TRBJ2-5	.	TGTGCCAGCAGCGACTGGAACGGGGATGAGACCCAGTACTTC	CASSDWNGDETQYF
.	TRBV21-1	TRBJ2-3	.	TGTGCCAGCAGCAAACAGGGGGACGCAGATACGCAGTATTTT	CASSKQGDADTQYF
.	TRBV7-8	TRBJ2-1	.	TGTGCCAGCAGCCGAGCGGTTAGCTCCTACAATGAGCAGTTCTTC	CASSRAVSSYNEQFF
.	TRBV29-1	TRBJ2-7	.	TGCAGCGTTGAAGTTGCTAGACGCGAGCAGTACTTC	CSVEVARREQYF
.	TRBV11-2	TRBJ2-7	many	TGTGCCTCTCGGCCAGGGCGATCAATGCAGTACTTC	CASRPGRSMQYF
.	TRBV25-1	TRBJ2-5	.	TGTGCCACCAGCCGGAGGGAAGAGACCCAGTACTTC	CATSRREETQYF
.	TRBV6-5	TRBJ1-5	many	TGTGCCAGCAGCCCTCGTCCCGGTTATAGCAATCAGCCCCAGCATTTT	CASSPRPGYSNQPQHF
TRBD2	TRBV4-1	TRBJ2-5	.	TGCGCCAGCAGCCAAGAATTATTGGCCACGACTAGCGGAACACAAGAGACCCAGTACTTC	CASSQELLATTSGTQETQYF
.	TRBV10-3	TRBJ1-2	many	TGTGCCATCAGTGACGACGGGAGGGGCGGGGGCTACACCTTC	CAISDDGRGGGYTF
TRBD2	TRBV15	TRBJ2-5	.	TGTGCCACCAGCTTCCCGGGGAGGGCTGGCCAGTACTTC	CATSFPGRAGQYF
.	TRBV7-9	TRBJ1-2	few	TGTGCCAGCAGCCCCTTTCCACAGGGAGACTATGGCTACACCTTC	CASSPFPQGDYGYTF
TRBD1	TRBV12-3/TRBV12-4	TRBJ1-2	many	TGTGCCAGCAGTTTGTTGACGGGACAGCCTTCAAGGGGCTACACCTTC	CASSLLTGQPSRGYTF
.	TRBV20-1	TRBJ1-1	.	TGCAGGGCTCCCCCACAGGGTGTCATGATGAACACTGAAGCTTTCTTT	CRAPPQGVMMNTEAFF
.	TRBV20-1	TRBJ2-7	many	TGCAGCGCTCGCTCTGGCGGGGACGAGCAGTACTTC	CSARSGGDEQYF
TRBD2	TRBV6-1	TRBJ2-7	.	TGTGCCAGCAGCTCCGGACTAGCGGGCGGGTCAGTCGAGCAGTACTTC	CASSSGLAGGSVEQYF
.	TRBV9	TRBJ2-7	many	TGTGCCAGCAGCGTCGGCGGGATGGGTGGGTCCTACGAGCAGTACTTC	CASSVGGMGGSYEQYF
.	TRBV7-9	TRBJ1-2	.	TGTGCCAGCAGCTTAGGGGACCGAGCGGCTGACTATGGCTACACCTTC	CASSLGDRAADYGYTF
TRBD1	TRBV6-6	TRBJ1-5	many	TGTGCCAGCAGTTACTGGGCCAGGGGGCTTATCGTGGGCAATCAGCCCCAGCATTTT	CASSYWARGLIVGNQPQHF
TRBD1	TRBV19	TRBJ1-3	many	TGTGCCAGTAGTTTCGGGACAGCGTTCTCTGGAAACACCATATATTTT	CASSFGTAFSGNTIYF
.	TRBV10-3	TRBJ1-2	many	TGTGCCATCACAATTAATGGGGGTGGCTACACCTTC	CAITINGGGYTF